This T cell receptor beta chain emerged from a study of T cells in Graves' hyperthyroidism and ophthalmopathy. It was RNA transcripts that yielded the amplified TCR beta CDR3 regions. Using the HTBI primer set, a first-round RT-PCR was run on the TCR CDR3. TCRdb reanalysed the multiplex PCR reads using MiXCR and keeps one entry per CDR3 protein. The sample contains some 500,000 distinct CDR3 sequences, 14% of which appear only once. Diagnosis of hyperthyroidism was new in patients aged 18 to 65, and its duration was under 2 months. This clonotype has ten or more counts. Between the trimmed V and J ends, which lost 3 bases and 0 bases, there was a span of 10 bases. The CDR3 length is 14 residues. Germline CDR1 SGDLS, CDR2 YYNGEE.

The sequenced sample consisted of blood. The TCR was taken from a woman under 30 with Graves' hyperthyroidism. The rearrangement uses TRBV9 and TRBJ2-7; D is possibly TRBD1 (5 bases). The CDR3 DNA is TGTGCCAGCAGCGAGACCGACAGCTCCTACGAGCAGTACGTC. It yields the protein CASSETDSSYEQYV.